This T cell receptor beta chain appears in the sequencing data of a study of preoperative IRX-2 immunotherapy in early breast cancer. TCRdb's copy holds only in-frame clones and misses some; the assay was immunoSEQ multiplex PCR. The repertoire holds 1,200 to 1,500 clones, with around 60% as singletons. Treatment meaning: preoperative locoregional IRX-2 cytokine immunotherapy. This phase Ib study tested locoregional IRX-2 cytokine immunotherapy given before surgery. The table lists this clone with a count of one. With 5 bases removed from V and 4 bases from J, the gap between germline ends came to 18 bases. This CDR3 region has 15 residues. CDR1 is LNHDA and CDR2 is SQIVND in the germline V gene (reference sequence).

The sequencing here drew on tumor tissue, taken before IRX-2 immunotherapy. The rearrangement uses TRBV19 and TRBJ2-7; possibly TRBD1 or TRBD2 for D (5 bases each). This clonotype originated in a human donor with breast cancer. DNA of the CDR3: TGTGCCAGTAGTTCCGGGACCACAACGGTGTACGAGCAGTACTTC. This encodes CASSSGTTTVYEQYF.